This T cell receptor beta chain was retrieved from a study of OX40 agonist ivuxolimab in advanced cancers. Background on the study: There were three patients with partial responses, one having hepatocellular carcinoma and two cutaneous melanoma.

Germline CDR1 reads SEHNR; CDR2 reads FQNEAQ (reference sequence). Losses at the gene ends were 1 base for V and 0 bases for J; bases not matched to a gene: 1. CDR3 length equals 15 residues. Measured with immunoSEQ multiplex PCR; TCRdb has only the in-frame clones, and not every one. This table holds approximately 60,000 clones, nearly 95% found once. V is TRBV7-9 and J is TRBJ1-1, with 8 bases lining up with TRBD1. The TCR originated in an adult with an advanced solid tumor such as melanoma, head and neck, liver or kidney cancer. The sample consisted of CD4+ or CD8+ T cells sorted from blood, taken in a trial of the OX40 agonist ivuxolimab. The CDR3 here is CASSLGQGLNTEAFF. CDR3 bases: TGTGCCAGCAGCTTAGGACAGGGGCTGAACACTGAAGCTTTCTTT.